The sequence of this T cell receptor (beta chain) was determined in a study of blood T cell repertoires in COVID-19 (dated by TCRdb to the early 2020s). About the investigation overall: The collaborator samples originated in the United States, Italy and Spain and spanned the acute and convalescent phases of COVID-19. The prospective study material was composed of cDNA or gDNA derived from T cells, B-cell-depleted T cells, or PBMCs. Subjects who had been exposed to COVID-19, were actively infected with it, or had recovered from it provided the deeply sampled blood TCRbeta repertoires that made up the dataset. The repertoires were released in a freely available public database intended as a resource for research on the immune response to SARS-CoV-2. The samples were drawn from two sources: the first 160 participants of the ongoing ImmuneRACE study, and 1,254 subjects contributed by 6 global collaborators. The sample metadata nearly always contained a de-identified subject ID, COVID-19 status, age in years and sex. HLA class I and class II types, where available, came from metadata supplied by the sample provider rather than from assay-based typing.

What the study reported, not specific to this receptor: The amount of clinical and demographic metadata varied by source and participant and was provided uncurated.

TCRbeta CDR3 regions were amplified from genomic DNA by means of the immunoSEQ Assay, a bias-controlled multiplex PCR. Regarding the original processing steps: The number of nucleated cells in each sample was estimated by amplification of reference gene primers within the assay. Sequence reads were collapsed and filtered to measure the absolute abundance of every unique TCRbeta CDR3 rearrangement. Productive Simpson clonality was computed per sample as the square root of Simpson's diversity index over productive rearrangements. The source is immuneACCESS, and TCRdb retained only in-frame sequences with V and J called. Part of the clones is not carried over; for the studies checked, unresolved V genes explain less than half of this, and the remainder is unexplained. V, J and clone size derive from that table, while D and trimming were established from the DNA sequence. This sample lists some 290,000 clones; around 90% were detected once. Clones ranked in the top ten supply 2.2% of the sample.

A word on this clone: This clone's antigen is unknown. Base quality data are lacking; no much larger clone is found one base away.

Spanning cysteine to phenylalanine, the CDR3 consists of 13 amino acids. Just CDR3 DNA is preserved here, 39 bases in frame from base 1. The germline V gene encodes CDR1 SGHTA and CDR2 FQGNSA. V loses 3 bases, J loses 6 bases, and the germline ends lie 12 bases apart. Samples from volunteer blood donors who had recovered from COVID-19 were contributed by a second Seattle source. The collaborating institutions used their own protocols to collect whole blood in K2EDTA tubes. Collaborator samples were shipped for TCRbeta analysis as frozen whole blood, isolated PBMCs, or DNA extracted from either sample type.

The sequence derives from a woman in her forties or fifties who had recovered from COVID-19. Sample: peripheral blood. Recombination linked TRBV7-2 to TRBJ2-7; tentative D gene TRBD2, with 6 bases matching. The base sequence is TGTGCCAGCAGCTTGGGGAGGCTGCGCGAGCAGTACTTC. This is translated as CASSLGRLREQYF.